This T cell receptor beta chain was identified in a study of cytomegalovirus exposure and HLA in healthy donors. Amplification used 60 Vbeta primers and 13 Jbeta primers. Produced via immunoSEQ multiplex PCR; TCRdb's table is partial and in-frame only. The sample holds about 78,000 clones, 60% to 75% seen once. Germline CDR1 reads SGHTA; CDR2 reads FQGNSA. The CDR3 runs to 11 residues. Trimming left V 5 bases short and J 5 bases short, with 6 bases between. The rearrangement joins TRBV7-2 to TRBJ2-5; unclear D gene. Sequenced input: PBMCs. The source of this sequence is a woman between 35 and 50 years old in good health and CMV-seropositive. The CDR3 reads CASSPYETQYF. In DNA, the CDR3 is TGTGCCAGCAGCCCCTATGAGACCCAGTACTTC.